Listed below are T cell receptor beta chains from one sample, sequenced in a study of blood T cell repertoires in COVID-19. Produced via immunoSEQ multiplex PCR; TCRdb's table is partial and in-frame only. The data show just under 350,000 clones, with over 70% seen just once and 2.5% to 3.5% held by the top ten. Sequencing was done on a sample of peripheral blood. All receptors derive from a man aged 25 to 40 with active or convalescent COVID-19. The CDR3 runs from the conserved cysteine through the conserved F or W. A D gene is named only where the DNA matches it firmly. Clone size is stated in some rows and not others, as once, few, many or a class when expanded.

v_gene: TRBV23-1; abundance: -; j_gene: TRBJ1-5; d_gene: TRBD1; CDR3nt: TGCGCCAGCAGAAGCGGACAGGCTGGAGATCAGCCCCAGCATTTT; CDR3aa: CASRSGQAGDQPQHF
v_gene: TRBV5-6; abundance: -; j_gene: TRBJ2-1; d_gene: -; CDR3nt: TGTGCCAGTACGAACGGGGGAGGATACAATGAGCAGTTCTTC; CDR3aa: CASTNGGGYNEQFF
v_gene: TRBV6-2/TRBV6-3; abundance: few; j_gene: TRBJ2-7; d_gene: TRBD1; CDR3nt: TGTGCCAGCAGCCCTACGGGACAGGAGTTCTACGAGCAGTACTTC; CDR3aa: CASSPTGQEFYEQYF
v_gene: TRBV7-8; abundance: -; j_gene: TRBJ2-1; d_gene: TRBD1; CDR3nt: TGTGCCAGCAGCCGTGACAGGGGGCTCCGGAATGAGCAGTTCTTC; CDR3aa: CASSRDRGLRNEQFF
v_gene: TRBV5-4; abundance: few; j_gene: TRBJ1-2; d_gene: -; CDR3nt: TGTGCCAGCAGTCTTCAAGGAGCGCAAAACTATGGCTACACCTTC; CDR3aa: CASSLQGAQNYGYTF
v_gene: TRBV19; abundance: -; j_gene: TRBJ2-7; d_gene: -; CDR3nt: TGTGCCAGTAGTATACGGGTGGCCTACGAGCAGTACTTC; CDR3aa: CASSIRVAYEQYF
v_gene: TRBV7-3; abundance: -; j_gene: TRBJ1-2; d_gene: -; CDR3nt: TGTGCCAGCAGCGAACCCCCCGGGGAGAAGAACTATGGCTACACCTTC; CDR3aa: CASSEPPGEKNYGYTF
v_gene: TRBV4-3; abundance: -; j_gene: TRBJ2-1; d_gene: TRBD2; CDR3nt: TGCGCCAGCAGCATCGGGAGCGGGAACAATGAGCAGTTCTTC; CDR3aa: CASSIGSGNNEQFF
v_gene: TRBV7-6; abundance: once; j_gene: TRBJ2-1; d_gene: -; CDR3nt: TGTGCCAGCAGCTTAGCAGGTCAGGGGTTACCCTACAATGAGCAGTTCTTC; CDR3aa: CASSLAGQGLPYNEQFF
v_gene: TRBV15; abundance: -; j_gene: TRBJ2-7; d_gene: -; CDR3nt: TGTGCCACCAGCAGAGATCCGGCAGGTGTCTACGAGCAGTACTTC; CDR3aa: CATSRDPAGVYEQYF
v_gene: TRBV4-2; abundance: -; j_gene: TRBJ1-2; d_gene: -; CDR3nt: TGTGCCGGCTGGGACACCTCTCATGGCTACACCTTC; CDR3aa: CAGWDTSHGYTF
v_gene: TRBV24-1; abundance: -; j_gene: TRBJ1-2; d_gene: -; CDR3nt: TGTGCCACCAGTGATGGGGGGGACACGGTAAGGAGCTACACCTTC; CDR3aa: CATSDGGDTVRSYTF
v_gene: TRBV28; abundance: -; j_gene: TRBJ1-2; d_gene: TRBD1; CDR3nt: TGTGCCAGCAGTGCCAGCCGGGACAGCTATGGCTACACCTTC; CDR3aa: CASSASRDSYGYTF
v_gene: TRBV4-2; abundance: -; j_gene: TRBJ2-3; d_gene: TRBD2; CDR3nt: TGTGCCAGCAGCCCGGGACTAGCGGGGGGCCAGAGCACAGATACGCAGTATTTT; CDR3aa: CASSPGLAGGQSTDTQYF
v_gene: TRBV9; abundance: -; j_gene: TRBJ1-5; d_gene: -; CDR3nt: TGTGCCAGCAGCGTAGGTTCCAGTAGCAATCAGCCCCAGCATTTT; CDR3aa: CASSVGSSSNQPQHF
v_gene: TRBV14; abundance: -; j_gene: TRBJ1-4; d_gene: TRBD1; CDR3nt: TGTGCCAGCAGCCCAACCTTGGGACAGTATAATGAAAAACTGTTTTTT; CDR3aa: CASSPTLGQYNEKLFF
v_gene: TRBV6-6; abundance: -; j_gene: TRBJ2-7; d_gene: TRBD1; CDR3nt: TGTGCCAGCCAACCCGGGACAGGGGTATCCTACGAGCAGTACTTC; CDR3aa: CASQPGTGVSYEQYF
v_gene: TRBV6-2/TRBV6-3; abundance: -; j_gene: TRBJ2-5; d_gene: TRBD2; CDR3nt: TGTGCCAGCAGTTACCCTAGCGGGGGGGTTGAAGAGACCCAGTACTTC; CDR3aa: CASSYPSGGVEETQYF
v_gene: TRBV19; abundance: -; j_gene: TRBJ2-2; d_gene: TRBD1; CDR3nt: TGTGCCAGTATTATGACAGGGGACTACACCGGGGAGCTGTTTTTT; CDR3aa: CASIMTGDYTGELFF
v_gene: TRBV6-2/TRBV6-3; abundance: few; j_gene: TRBJ1-4; d_gene: -; CDR3nt: TGTGCCAGCAGTTACTCGGGGCAACATGAAAAACTGTTTTTT; CDR3aa: CASSYSGQHEKLFF
v_gene: TRBV28; abundance: -; j_gene: TRBJ2-3; d_gene: TRBD2; CDR3nt: TGTGCCAGCACCAATGGCGGGGGTCCCCTGGCAGATACGCAGTATTTT; CDR3aa: CASTNGGGPLADTQYF
v_gene: TRBV9; abundance: -; j_gene: TRBJ2-7; d_gene: -; CDR3nt: TGTGCCAGCAGCGTAACAGGGCGAGAGTACGAGCAGTACTTC; CDR3aa: CASSVTGREYEQYF
v_gene: TRBV9; abundance: many; j_gene: TRBJ1-1; d_gene: TRBD1; CDR3nt: TGTGCCAGCAGCGAACGGGACAGCTACACTGAAGCTTTCTTT; CDR3aa: CASSERDSYTEAFF
v_gene: TRBV5-1; abundance: -; j_gene: TRBJ2-5; d_gene: -; CDR3nt: TGCGCCAGCAGCTTGGTTTCAGGGGGGCAGACCCAGTACTTC; CDR3aa: CASSLVSGGQTQYF
v_gene: TRBV7-2; abundance: -; j_gene: TRBJ2-1; d_gene: TRBD1; CDR3nt: TGTGCCAGCAGCCCCCGGACAGGTGGCTCCTACAATGAGCAGTTCTTC; CDR3aa: CASSPRTGGSYNEQFF
v_gene: TRBV7-9; abundance: -; j_gene: TRBJ2-7; d_gene: TRBD2; CDR3nt: TGTGCCAGCAGCCCGCAGCACGGACTAGTCGGCTACGAGCAGTACTTC; CDR3aa: CASSPQHGLVGYEQYF
v_gene: TRBV18; abundance: -; j_gene: TRBJ2-1; d_gene: TRBD2; CDR3nt: TGTGCCAGCGGACTAGCGGGAGGAGGTAATGAGCAGTTCTTC; CDR3aa: CASGLAGGGNEQFF
v_gene: TRBV6-2/TRBV6-3; abundance: -; j_gene: TRBJ1-2; d_gene: -; CDR3nt: TGTGCCAGCAGTCGGACTCCGGGGGGCTACACCTTC; CDR3aa: CASSRTPGGYTF
v_gene: TRBV5-4; abundance: -; j_gene: TRBJ2-2; d_gene: TRBD2; CDR3nt: TGTGCCATCTCGCTAGCGGGGGTCACCGGGGAGCTGTTTTTT; CDR3aa: CAISLAGVTGELFF
v_gene: TRBV6-2/TRBV6-3; abundance: -; j_gene: TRBJ2-3; d_gene: -; CDR3nt: TGTGCCAGCAGTAAACCGCTAGGTGCTAGCACAGATACGCAGTATTTT; CDR3aa: CASSKPLGASTDTQYF
v_gene: TRBV19; abundance: few; j_gene: TRBJ2-1; d_gene: -; CDR3nt: TGTGCCAGTAGGCCCGGACTCTCCTCCTACAATGAGCAGTTCTTC; CDR3aa: CASRPGLSSYNEQFF
v_gene: TRBV30; abundance: -; j_gene: TRBJ2-3; d_gene: TRBD2; CDR3nt: TGTGCCTGGCGGACGGGGGGGGCAGATACGCAGTATTTT; CDR3aa: CAWRTGGADTQYF
v_gene: TRBV28; abundance: -; j_gene: TRBJ2-7; d_gene: TRBD2; CDR3nt: TGTGCCAGCGCCGAAGCGGGGGGCTACGAGCAGTACTTC; CDR3aa: CASAEAGGYEQYF
v_gene: TRBV6-1; abundance: -; j_gene: TRBJ2-3; d_gene: -; CDR3nt: TGTGCCAGCAGTGAACGGGTGAGCACAGATACGCAGTATTTT; CDR3aa: CASSERVSTDTQYF
v_gene: TRBV7-2; abundance: few; j_gene: TRBJ2-1; d_gene: TRBD1; CDR3nt: TGTGCCAGCAGCTTCAGGGGGTTCCACAATGAGCAGTTCTTC; CDR3aa: CASSFRGFHNEQFF
v_gene: TRBV7-2; abundance: -; j_gene: TRBJ2-7; d_gene: TRBD2; CDR3nt: TGTGCCAGCAGCCCCGCAAAAGGGACTAGCAAAGCCTACGAGCAGTACTTC; CDR3aa: CASSPAKGTSKAYEQYF
v_gene: TRBV6-5; abundance: -; j_gene: TRBJ2-2; d_gene: TRBD1; CDR3nt: TGTGCCAGCACCCCCGGGACAGGGGAGACCGGGGAGCTGTTTTTT; CDR3aa: CASTPGTGETGELFF
v_gene: TRBV4-2; abundance: -; j_gene: TRBJ1-4; d_gene: -; CDR3nt: TGTGCCAGCAGCCAAGATCCGGGGATTAAGAATGAAAAACTGTTTTTT; CDR3aa: CASSQDPGIKNEKLFF
v_gene: TRBV24-1; abundance: -; j_gene: TRBJ2-3; d_gene: -; CDR3nt: TGTGCCACCAGTGATTTGCGATCAGGGGTAAGAGATACGCAGTATTTT; CDR3aa: CATSDLRSGVRDTQYF
v_gene: TRBV1; abundance: -; j_gene: TRBJ2-5; d_gene: -; CDR3nt: TGCACCAGCAGCCAAGAGGTAGCGGAAGAGACCCAGTACTTC; CDR3aa: CTSSQEVAEETQYF
v_gene: TRBV4-1; abundance: -; j_gene: TRBJ2-3; d_gene: TRBD2; CDR3nt: TGCGCCAGCAGCCAAGTGCGGACTAGCGGGAGCTCATCAGCAGATACGCAGTATTTT; CDR3aa: CASSQVRTSGSSSADTQYF
v_gene: TRBV5-1; abundance: -; j_gene: TRBJ2-3; d_gene: TRBD1; CDR3nt: TGCGCCAGCAGCCCGGCTAGACAGGGGGGGACAGATACGCAGTATTTT; CDR3aa: CASSPARQGGTDTQYF
v_gene: TRBV28; abundance: once; j_gene: TRBJ1-2; d_gene: TRBD1; CDR3nt: TGTGCCAGCAGTTTGAGGAACAGGGGAAGGCATGGCTACACCTTC; CDR3aa: CASSLRNRGRHGYTF